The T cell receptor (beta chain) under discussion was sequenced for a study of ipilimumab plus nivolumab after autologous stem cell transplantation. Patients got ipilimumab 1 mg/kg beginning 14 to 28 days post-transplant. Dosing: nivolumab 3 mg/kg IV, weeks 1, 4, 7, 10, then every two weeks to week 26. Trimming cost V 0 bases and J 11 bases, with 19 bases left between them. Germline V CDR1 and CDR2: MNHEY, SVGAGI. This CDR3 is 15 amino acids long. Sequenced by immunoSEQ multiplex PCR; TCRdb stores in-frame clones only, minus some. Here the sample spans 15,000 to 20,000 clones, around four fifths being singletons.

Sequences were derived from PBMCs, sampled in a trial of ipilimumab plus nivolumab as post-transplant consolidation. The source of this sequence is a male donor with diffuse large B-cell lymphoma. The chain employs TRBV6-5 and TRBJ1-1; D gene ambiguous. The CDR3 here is CASSYSGSSPGSAFF. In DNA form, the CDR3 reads TGTGCCAGCAGTTACTCTGGTTCTAGTCCGGGCTCGGCTTTCTTT.